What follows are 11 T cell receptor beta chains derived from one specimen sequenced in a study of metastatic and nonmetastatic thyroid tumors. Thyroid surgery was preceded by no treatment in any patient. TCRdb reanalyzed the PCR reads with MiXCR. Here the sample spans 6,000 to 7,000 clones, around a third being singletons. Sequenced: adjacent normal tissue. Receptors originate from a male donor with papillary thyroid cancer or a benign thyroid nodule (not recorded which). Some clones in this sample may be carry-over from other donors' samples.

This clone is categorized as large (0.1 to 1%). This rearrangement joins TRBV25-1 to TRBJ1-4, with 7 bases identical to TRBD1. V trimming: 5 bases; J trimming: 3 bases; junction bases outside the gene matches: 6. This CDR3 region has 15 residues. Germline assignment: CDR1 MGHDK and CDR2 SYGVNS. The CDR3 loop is CASSTRQGPNEKLFF. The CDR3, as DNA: TGTGCCAGCAGTACAAGACAGGGACCTAATGAAAAACTGTTTTTT.

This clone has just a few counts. CDR3 loop: CASSLLQSMNTEAFF. In DNA form, the CDR3 reads TGTGCCAGCAGTTTACTACAGTCCATGAACACTGAAGCTTTCTTT. The gene calls are TRBV28 and TRBJ1-1; no firm D call. Germline loops: CDR1 MDHEN, CDR2 SYDVKM. The CDR3 runs to 15 residues. The V and J ends lost 2 bases and 0 bases respectively, with 10 bases between them.

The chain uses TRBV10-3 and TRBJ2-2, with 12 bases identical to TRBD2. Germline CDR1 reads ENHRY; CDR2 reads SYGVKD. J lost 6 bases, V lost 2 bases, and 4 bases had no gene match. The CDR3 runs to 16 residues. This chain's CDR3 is CAISERLAGGAGELFF. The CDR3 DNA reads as TGTGCCATCAGTGAGCGGCTAGCGGGGGGGGCCGGGGAGCTGTTTTTT.

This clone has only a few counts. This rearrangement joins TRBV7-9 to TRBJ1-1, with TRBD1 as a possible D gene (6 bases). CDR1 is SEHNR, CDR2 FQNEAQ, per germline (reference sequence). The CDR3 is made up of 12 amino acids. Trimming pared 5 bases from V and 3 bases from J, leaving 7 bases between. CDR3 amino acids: CASSTGYTEAFF. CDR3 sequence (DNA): TGTGCCAGCAGCACAGGGTACACTGAAGCTTTCTTT.

The CDR3 DNA sequence: TGCAGTGCTGCCCGGTATGAGCAGTTCTTC. Its protein is CSAARYEQFF. This sequence joins TRBV20-1 and TRBJ2-1, with D uncertain. The CDR3 spans 10 residues. V was clipped by 5 bases and J by 8 bases, with 7 bases between them. Germline V gives CDR1 DFQATT, CDR2 SNEGSKA (reference sequence).

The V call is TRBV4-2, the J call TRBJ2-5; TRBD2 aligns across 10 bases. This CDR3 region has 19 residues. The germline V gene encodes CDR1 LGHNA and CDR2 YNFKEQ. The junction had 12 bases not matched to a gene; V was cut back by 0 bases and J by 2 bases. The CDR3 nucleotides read TGTGCCAGCAGCCAAGAGAACGGGGTAGCGGGGGGAAGGCAAGAGACCCAGTACTTC. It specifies CASSQENGVAGGRQETQYF.

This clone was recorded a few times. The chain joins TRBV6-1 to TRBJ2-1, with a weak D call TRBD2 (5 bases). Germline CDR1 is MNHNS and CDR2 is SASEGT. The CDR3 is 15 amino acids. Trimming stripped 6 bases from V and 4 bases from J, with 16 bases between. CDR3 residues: CASSLSEGGYNEQFF. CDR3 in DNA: TGTGCCAGCAGCCTTAGCGAAGGTGGTTACAATGAGCAGTTCTTC.

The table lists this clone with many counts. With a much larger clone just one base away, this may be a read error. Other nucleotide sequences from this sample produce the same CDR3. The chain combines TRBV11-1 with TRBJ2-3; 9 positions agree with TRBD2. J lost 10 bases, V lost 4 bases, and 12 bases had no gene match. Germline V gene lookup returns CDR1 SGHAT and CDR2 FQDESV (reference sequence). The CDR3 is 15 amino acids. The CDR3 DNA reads TGTGCCAGCAGCTCGACTAGCGGTGGGACGGGGGCGCAGTATTTT. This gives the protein CASSSTSGGTGAQYF.

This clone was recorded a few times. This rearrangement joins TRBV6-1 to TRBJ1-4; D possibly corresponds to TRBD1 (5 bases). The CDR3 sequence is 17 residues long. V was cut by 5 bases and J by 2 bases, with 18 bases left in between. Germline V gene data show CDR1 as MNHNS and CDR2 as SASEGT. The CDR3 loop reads CASSKDPGTGTNEKLFF. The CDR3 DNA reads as TGTGCCAGCAGTAAAGACCCCGGGACGGGGACTAATGAAAAACTGTTTTTT.

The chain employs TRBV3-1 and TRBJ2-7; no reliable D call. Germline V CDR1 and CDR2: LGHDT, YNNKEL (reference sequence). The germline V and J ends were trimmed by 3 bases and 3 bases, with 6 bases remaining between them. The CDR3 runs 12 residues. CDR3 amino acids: CASSQVNYEQYF. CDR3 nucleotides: TGTGCCAGCAGCCAGGTTAACTACGAGCAGTACTTC.

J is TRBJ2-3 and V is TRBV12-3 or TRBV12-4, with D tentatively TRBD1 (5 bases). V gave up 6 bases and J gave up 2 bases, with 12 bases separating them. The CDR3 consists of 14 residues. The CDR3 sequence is CASSVDSYTDTQYF. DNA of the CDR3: TGTGCCAGCAGCGTCGACAGTTACACAGATACGCAGTATTTT.